Listed below are T cell receptor beta chains from one sample, sequenced in a study of control samples from healthy donors and cancer patients. Sequencing was performed with immunoSEQ multiplex PCR; in TCRdb, only in-frame clones are kept and a portion is missing. The table includes 85,000 to 90,000 clones, about 83% detected once. The sample taken for sequencing was blood. These receptors originate from a woman aged 40 to 50 in good health. The CDR3 runs from the conserved cysteine through the conserved F or W. The size of a clone is reported for some rows only, either as once, few or many, or as a class for expanded clones.

TRBV5-6	TRBJ2-3	.	19	CASSSWRLAGARDTDTQYF
TRBV11-3	TRBJ2-7	.	15	CASSPKGESSYEQYF
TRBV10-1	TRBJ1-6	.	15	CASSAVTGGNSPLHF
TRBV14	TRBJ1-1	once	13	CASSRQGNTEAFF
TRBV4-1	TRBJ2-7	.	18	CASSQAPPTGFVSYEQYF
TRBV27	TRBJ2-7	.	19	CASSFLATSGENPSYEQYF
TRBV7-2	TRBJ2-2	.	15	CASSLARLASGELFF
TRBV5-1	TRBJ1-6	once	14	CASSYGQGISPLHF
TRBV5-1	TRBJ1-6	.	14	CASRSGTADSPLHF
TRBV7-2	TRBJ2-7	.	15	CASSLHPRRAYEQYF
TRBV4-3	TRBJ1-4	.	15	CASSQEGAMGEKLFF
TRBV18	TRBJ2-1	.	16	CASSPNLAGGLGEQFF
TRBV7-9	TRBJ2-5	.	14	CASSARLGGETQYF
TRBV7-8	TRBJ1-3	.	13	CASTGHLGNTIYF
TRBV2	TRBJ1-2	.	13	CASTTGGRWGYTF
TRBV19	TRBJ2-5	.	16	CASSTPTSGGGETQYF
TRBV6-5	TRBJ1-3	.	15	CASRLLAGSGNTIYF
TRBV6-4	TRBJ2-1	.	13	CASSDRDLGEQFF
TRBV5-1	TRBJ1-5	.	15	CASSLEGNPVQPQHF
TRBV5-6	TRBJ2-7	.	13	CASSLDRGYEQYF
TRBV2	TRBJ2-7	.	14	CASRFDRVTYEQYF
TRBV27	TRBJ1-6	.	17	CASSSGQGISYNSPLHF
TRBV7-3	TRBJ2-3	.	14	CASSHTSGTDTQYF
TRBV5-1	TRBJ2-6	.	15	CASSLSGAGANVLTF
TRBV5-1	TRBJ1-2	.	14	CASSPEGQGTGYTF
TRBV2	TRBJ2-1	.	13	CAGGLAGNNEQFF
TRBV7-3	TRBJ2-1	.	15	CASSLWAGFYNEQFF
TRBV24-1	TRBJ1-2	.	15	CATSDLRTEPYGYTF
TRBV27	TRBJ2-7	.	17	CASSPPRADTISYEQYF
TRBV6-2/TRBV6-3	TRBJ2-7	.	15	CASSYSGTGRYEQYF
TRBV11-1	TRBJ1-1	.	13	CASSPGNRAEAFF
TRBV4-1	TRBJ2-6	.	18	CASSHDTGGPLRANVLTF
TRBV4-3	TRBJ1-2	.	17	CASSQDTYATATYGYTF
TRBV6-2/TRBV6-3	TRBJ2-7	.	13	CASSYKRGYEQYF
TRBV6-5	TRBJ1-1	.	13	CASRATDITEAFF
TRBV6-6	TRBJ1-5	.	16	CASSLLDSNSNQPQHF
TRBV19	TRBJ1-5	.	15	CASSYLGGQVQPQHF
TRBV9	TRBJ2-7	.	14	CASSPSGGNDEQYF
TRBV29-1	TRBJ2-5	.	13	CSVERGEQETQYF
TRBV15	TRBJ2-4	medium-sized	12	CATQGSKNIQYF
TRBV18	TRBJ1-4	many	13	CASSPGLNEKLFF
TRBV7-8	TRBJ1-1	.	15	CASSLGSARDTEAFF
TRBV18	TRBJ1-5	.	13	CASSRASNQPQHF
TRBV4-1	TRBJ2-3	.	19	CASSQPGLAGGEGTDTQYF
TRBV5-5	TRBJ2-4	.	17	CASNRFSGDRDLNIQYF
TRBV5-6	TRBJ1-3	once	15	CASSLRFSSGNTIYF
TRBV5-1	TRBJ2-1	.	13	CASSLDSYNEQFF
TRBV6-5	TRBJ2-1	.	15	CASRLWGAPYNEQFF
TRBV7-2	TRBJ2-3	.	17	CASSSRLAGGPTDTQYF
TRBV4-3	TRBJ1-1	.	15	CASSQERDRGSVAFF
TRBV5-1	TRBJ1-2	.	15	CASKRQGAPNYGYTF
TRBV2	TRBJ1-2	.	18	CASSSERGTGGNNYGYTF